Here is one TCR beta chain with its context. Its antigen remains unidentified. This sample stems from a study of Ad26.COV2.S vaccination and SARS-CoV-2 variants. Background on the study: Participants got Ad26.COV2.S intramuscularly, once or twice 56 days apart. General observations from the study: Vaccine recipients posted higher spike-specific TCR breadth than their placebo counterparts.

In germline, CDR1 is SGHDT, CDR2 YYEEEE. CDR3 length equals 13 residues. V shed 0 bases and J shed 2 bases, with 6 bases lying between them. The repertoire was sequenced with immunoSEQ multiplex PCR; TCRdb's copy has only in-frame clones and lacks some. The table shows 300,000 to 400,000 clones, with about nine tenths occurring only once. Treatment: roughly 18 received Ad26.COV2.S at low or high dose, single or two shots; about 5 received placebo; per-sample allocation not given. Each sample was drawn 63 days after the first injection (of vaccine or placebo). Spike of the Wuhan-strain SARS-CoV-2 was expressed by an Ad26 vector, which formed the vaccine.

The clonotype was recovered from a person aged 18-65 years who received the Ad26.COV2.S COVID-19 vaccine or a placebo. V is TRBV5-6 and J is TRBJ2-7; D is undetermined. Sequences were derived from peripheral blood, sampled in a trial of Ad26.COV2.S vaccine versus placebo. The CDR3 bases are TGTGCCAGCAGCTTGGTAGTAACCTACGAGCAGTACTTC. This gives the protein CASSLVVTYEQYF.